These 17 T cell receptor beta chains came from one sample sequenced in a study of monozygotic twins with inflammatory bowel disease. TCRdb reanalyzed the 5' RACE reads, giving one entry per CDR3 protein sequence and no DNA. This sample's table reports around 150,000 distinct CDR3 sequences. The sequencing input was blood. All receptors derive from a human donor with ulcerative colitis or Crohn's disease, or a healthy co-twin of an affected twin (not recorded which).

The CDR3 region is CASSQDLRQGPSGANVLTF. The chain links TRBV3-1 to TRBJ2-6; TCRdb outputs TRBD1, but without DNA this stays unchecked. The CDR3 totals 19 residues. Germline CDR1 reads LGHDT; CDR2 reads YNNKEL (reference sequence).

This chain connects TRBV5-6 to TRBJ2-7; TCRdb picks TRBD2, but there is no DNA to check that call. CDR1 SGHDT and CDR2 YYEEEE come from the germline V gene. The CDR3 totals 14 residues. The CDR3 here is CASSLVGSGYEQYF. The entire variable domain, with the rest obtained from reference TRBV5-6 and TRBJ2-7, is as follows: DAGVTQSPTHLIKTRGQQVTLRCSPKSGHDTVSWYQQALGQGPQFIFQYYEEEERQRGNFPDRFSGHQFPNYSSELNVNALLLGDSALYLCASSLVGSGYEQYFGPGTRLTVT.

The chain is built from TRBV5-3 and TRBJ2-7. TRBV5-3 is an open reading frame whose function is uncertain. CDR3 size: 13 residues. The CDR3 reads CARRVHGSYEQYF.

This sequence joins TRBV7-2 and TRBJ1-6; TCRdb picks TRBD1, but there is no DNA to check that call. The CDR3 length is 15 residues. The germline V gene encodes CDR1 SGHTA and CDR2 FQGNSA. The CDR3 here is CASSFLGTANSPLHF.

This rearrangement joins TRBV4-2 to TRBJ1-1; no DNA is available, so the TRBD1 call from TCRdb remains unchecked. The CDR3 is 15 amino acids. Germline CDR1 LGHNA, CDR2 YNFKEQ. This CDR3 reads CASSHVQAGNTEAFF.

The genes are TRBV7-2 and TRBJ2-7. Germline V gene data show CDR1 as SGHTA and CDR2 as FQGNSA. This CDR3 spans 14 amino acids. CDR3 sequence reads: CASSLGGNSYEQYF.

This sequence joins TRBV12-3 or TRBV12-4 and TRBJ2-7; TCRdb's D gene call, TRBD1, goes unchecked for lack of DNA. The CDR3 sequence is 11 residues long. CDR3 region: CASGQGHEQYF.

The chain carries TRBV21-1 and TRBJ1-1. TRBV21-1 corresponds to a pseudogene. This CDR3 is 14 amino acids long. This chain's CDR3 is CASSGEGEGTEAFF.

The rearrangement uses TRBV5-1 and TRBJ2-5; with no DNA, the TCRdb D assignment of TRBD1 cannot be verified. The germline CDR1 and CDR2 sequences are SGHRS and YFSETQ. The CDR3 spans 14 residues. The CDR3: CASSLRTDQETQYF.

The rearrangement joins TRBV7-8 to TRBJ2-6; with no DNA, the TCRdb D assignment of TRBD1 cannot be verified. This CDR3 comprises 17 residues. The germline gives CDR1 SGHVS, CDR2 FQNEAQ. This CDR3 is CASTPGIRGPGANVLTF.

V and J are TRBV20-1 and TRBJ2-3; the D call from TCRdb, TRBD1, cannot be confirmed without DNA. Germline V CDR1 and CDR2: DFQATT, SNEGSKA (reference sequence). This CDR3 contains 16 residues. CDR3 residues: CSAPGGGSGSTDTQYF.

The chain recombines TRBV30 with TRBJ1-1. There are 11 residues in the CDR3. Germline loops: CDR1 GTSNPN, CDR2 SVGIG (reference sequence). CDR3 region: CAWSMGTEAFF.

The rearrangement links TRBV10-3 to TRBJ2-3; the TCRdb call, TRBD2, lacks DNA for checking. This CDR3 contains 12 residues. Germline-derived CDR1 and CDR2 are ENHRY and SYGVKD. CDR3: CATSGSTDTQYF.

The chain combines TRBV19 with TRBJ1-1; TCRdb calls TRBD1, which cannot be checked without DNA. The CDR3 totals 13 residues. CDR1 LNHDA and CDR2 SQIVND come from the germline V gene (reference sequence). This CDR3 is CASSSYRGSEAFF. The whole variable domain, filled in from reference TRBV19 and TRBJ1-1, reads DGGITQSPKYLFRKEGQNVTLSCEQNLNHDAMYWYRQDPGQGLRLIYYSQIVNDFQKGDIAEGYSVSREKKESFPLTVTSAQKNPTAFYLCASSSYRGSEAFFGQGTRLTVV.

V and J are TRBV7-2 and TRBJ2-1; TCRdb returns TRBD2, unconfirmable since there is no DNA. The germline gives CDR1 SGHTA, CDR2 FQGNSA. CDR3 length: 15 residues. CDR3 in amino acids: CASRQYSGSYNEQFF.

The V gene is TRBV5-1, the J gene TRBJ1-6. Germline lookup yields CDR1 SGHRS and CDR2 YFSETQ. The CDR3 totals 16 residues. The CDR3 region is CASSLDRASYNSPLHF.

The chain couples TRBV7-2 to TRBJ2-3; TCRdb calls TRBD2, which cannot be checked without DNA. This CDR3 comprises 13 residues. Germline loops: CDR1 SGHTA, CDR2 FQGNSA. CDR3 region: CASSPSYWDTQYF.